Many counts were recorded for the clone carrying this T cell receptor (beta chain). Its antigen is not known. This entry comes from a study of regulatory T cells in long-lasting Graves disease. Study-level results: The work looked only at peripheral blood and did not look at thyroid tissue.

According to the study, TCR beta libraries were built with iRepertoire HTBI primers and CDR3-region Arm-PCR. Per the original data handling: Detected in the samples were 62 TRBV and 15 or so TRBJ segments. One entry per CDR3 protein results from TCRdb running MiXCR on the multiplex PCR reads. The V and J calls were determined by TCRdb, not by the authors. Among about 450,000 distinct CDR3 sequences listed, around 20% were seen once. Indicated time point: persistent/refractory GD, antithyroid drugs over 5 years with positive TRAb. Isolated PBMC RNA provided the starting material for the TCR library. Source: peripheral blood mononuclear cells (PBMCs), taken when the disease was refractory, from a patient treated with antithyroid drugs. The sequence came from a female donor with Graves disease.

Here the CDR3 DNA reads TGCGCCAGCAGCCGGGGGGGACAGGACTATGGCTACACCTTC. This translates into CASSRGGQDYGYTF. V usage is TRBV5-1 and J usage is TRBJ1-2; the match to TRBD1 covers 8 bases. Germline CDR1 and CDR2: SGHRS and YFSETQ. CDR3 length: 14 residues. Trimming cost V 4 bases and J 3 bases; bases outside gene matches: 5.